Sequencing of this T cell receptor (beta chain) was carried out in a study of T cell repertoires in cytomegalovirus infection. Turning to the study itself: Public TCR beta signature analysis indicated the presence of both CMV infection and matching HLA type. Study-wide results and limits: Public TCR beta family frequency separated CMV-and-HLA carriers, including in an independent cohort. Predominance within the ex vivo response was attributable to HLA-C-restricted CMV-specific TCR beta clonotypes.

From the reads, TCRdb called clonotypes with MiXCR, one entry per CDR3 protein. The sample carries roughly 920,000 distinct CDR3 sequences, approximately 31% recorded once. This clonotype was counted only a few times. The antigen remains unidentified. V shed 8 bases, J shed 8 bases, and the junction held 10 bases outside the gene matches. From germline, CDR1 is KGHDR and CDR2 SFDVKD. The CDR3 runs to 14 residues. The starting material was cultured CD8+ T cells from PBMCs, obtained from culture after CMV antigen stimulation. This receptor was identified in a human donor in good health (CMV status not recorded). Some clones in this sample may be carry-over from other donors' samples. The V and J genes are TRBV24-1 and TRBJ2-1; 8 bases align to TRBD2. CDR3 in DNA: TGTGCCACCAAGCCCAGCGGGGGAGGGTATGAGCAGTTCTTC. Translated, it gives CATKPSGGGYEQFF.